This TCR beta chain was recovered during a study of blood T cell repertoires in COVID-19. Across the whole study: Samples of COVID-19 (acute and convalescent) were obtained from the United States, Italy and Spain. From T cells, B-cell-depleted T cells, or PBMCs came the material, which was cDNA or gDNA.

In the authors' workflow: Amplification from reference gene primers served as the basis for estimated nucleated cell counts. TCRdb's table, derived via immunoSEQ multiplex PCR, lists solely in-frame clones and lacks some. V and J calls and clone size follow that table, whereas D and trimming were derived from the DNA. The sample has roughly 250,000 clones, about three quarters seen once; the top ten hold around 3.2%. The V gene lost 3 bases and the J gene lost 1 base, with 7 bases spanning the gap. This CDR3 is 14 amino acids long. Germline values: CDR1 WNHNN, CDR2 SYGVQD (reference sequence). Source material: peripheral blood. The clonotype originates from a woman older than 75 with acute or convalescent COVID-19. This chain links TRBV10-1 with TRBJ2-1; TRBD2 might be the D (5 bases). CDR3 in amino acids: CASSDGGSYNEQFF. CDR3 nucleotides: TGCGCCAGCAGTGATGGCGGGTCCTACAATGAGCAGTTCTTC.